Each of the 25 T cell receptor beta chains below was sequenced from the same sample in a study of identifying expanded T cells in peripheral blood. Measured with immunoSEQ multiplex PCR; TCRdb has only the in-frame clones, and not every one. The sample consists of 110,000 or so clones, 88% of them appearing once. Sample: blood. These TCRs come from a person aged 18-70 years in good health.

The V gene is TRBV11-3, the J gene TRBJ1-1; 11 bases fit TRBD1. After removal of 6 bases from V and 6 bases from J, the junction contained 9 bases not matched to a gene. The CDR3 runs 15 residues. The germline gives CDR1 SGHNT, CDR2 YENEEA. The CDR3 DNA is TGTGCCAGCAGTATTTCCGGGACAGGGGGTGCTGAAGCTTTCTTT. Translation: CASSISGTGGAEAFF. Combining the CDR3 with reference TRBV11-3 and TRBJ1-1 gives the whole variable domain EAGVVQSPRYKIIEKKQPVAFWCNPISGHNTLYWYLQNLGQGPELLIRYENEEAVDDSQLPKDRFSAERLKGVDSTLKIQPAELGDSAVYLCASSISGTGGAEAFFGQGTRLTVV.

DNA for the CDR3: TGTGCCAGCAGCTTCGATGCGGGGATCGGGGAGCAGTACTTC. Its translation: CASSFDAGIGEQYF. This sequence joins TRBV11-2 and TRBJ2-7; D may be TRBD2 (6 bases). The CDR3 is 14 residues long. The germline gives CDR1 SGHAT, CDR2 FQNNGV. Trimming removed 3 bases at V and 7 bases at J, with 16 bases between.

V and J are TRBV18 and TRBJ1-5, with D hard to call. Germline-derived CDR1 and CDR2 are KGHSH and LQKENI. The CDR3 has 14 amino acids. The V and J ends lost 9 bases and 0 bases respectively, with 12 bases between them. The CDR3 DNA follows: TGTGCCAGTAGTAGGGTGAATAGCAATCAGCCCCAGCATTTT. Translating it yields CASSRVNSNQPQHF.

The CDR3 here is CAISKAGEGETQYF. The CDR3 DNA sequence: TGTGCCATCAGTAAAGCGGGAGAGGGCGAGACCCAGTACTTC. The rearrangement links TRBV10-3 to TRBJ2-5; 8 bases map to TRBD2. The CDR3 is 14 amino acids. V shed 5 bases and J 5 bases; nucleotides not matched to a gene: 7. CDR1 is ENHRY, CDR2 SYGVKD, per germline.

The V and J genes are TRBV19 and TRBJ1-2; possibly TRBD1 for D (5 bases). From germline, CDR1 is LNHDA and CDR2 SQIVND (reference sequence). This CDR3 is 14 amino acids long. The ends were cut back, 7 bases at V and 4 bases at J, with 16 bases in the middle. DNA of the CDR3: TGTGCCAGTACCCCGGGGGGTCGCGGCTATGGCTACACCTTC. Its protein product is CASTPGGRGYGYTF.

The chain has TRBV4-1 and TRBJ2-3, with 7 bases fitting TRBD2. The ends lost 0 bases at V and 0 bases at J; junction bases unmatched: 12. Germline V gene data show CDR1 as MGHRA and CDR2 as YSYEKL. The CDR3 has 19 residues. The CDR3 is CASSQEIPAVRESTDTQYF. The CDR3 DNA sequence: TGCGCCAGCAGCCAAGAGATCCCGGCGGTGCGGGAGAGCACAGATACGCAGTATTTT.

This clone appeared once. The V and J genes are TRBV18 and TRBJ1-1; D call uncertain. CDR1 KGHSH and CDR2 LQKENI come from the germline V gene. V lost 0 bases to trimming and J lost 5 bases, with 10 bases between them. The CDR3 runs to 14 residues. The chain's CDR3 is CASSPPSRGTEAFF. CDR3 nucleotides: TGTGCCAGCTCACCACCCAGTCGGGGAACTGAAGCTTTCTTT. Drawing the rest from reference TRBV18 and TRBJ1-1, the complete variable domain is NAGVMQNPRHLVRRRGQEARLRCSPMKGHSHVYWYRQLPEEGLKFMVYLQKENIIDESGMPKERFSAEFPKEGPSILRIQQVVRGDSAAYFCASSPPSRGTEAFFGQGTRLTVV.

This clone was detected a few times. The rearrangement uses TRBV25-1 and TRBJ1-2; 7 bases are shared with TRBD1. CDR3 length: 12 residues. Germline V gives CDR1 MGHDK, CDR2 SYGVNS. With V trimmed by 8 bases and J by 8 bases, 8 bases remained unmatched. CDR3 nucleotides: TGTGCCAGCCGGGGACAGTCACAGGGCTACACCTTC. Translating it yields CASRGQSQGYTF.

This chain joins TRBV18 and TRBJ2-3; unclear D gene. Trimming stripped 6 bases from V and 2 bases from J, with 9 bases between. The CDR3 loop spans 13 amino acids. Germline V gene data show CDR1 as KGHSH and CDR2 as LQKENI. CDR3 in DNA: TGTGCCAGCTCCCGCTCCCCCACAGATACGCAGTATTTT. Protein sequence: CASSRSPTDTQYF.

This chain connects TRBV6-4 to TRBJ2-1; D is perhaps TRBD1 (5 bases). V was trimmed by 6 bases and J by 2 bases, leaving 8 bases between them. Germline V lookup: CDR1 MRHNA, CDR2 SNTAGT. This CDR3 spans 13 amino acids. DNA for the CDR3: TGTGCCAGCAGCCAGGGTCCCTACAATGAGCAGTTCTTC. Amino acid sequence: CASSQGPYNEQFF.

The gene calls are TRBV28 and TRBJ2-7; D is tentatively TRBD1 or TRBD2 (6 bases each). From germline, CDR1 is MDHEN and CDR2 SYDVKM. The CDR3 extends over 15 amino acids. V dropped 5 bases and J dropped 6 bases, with 20 bases sitting between them. CDR3 sequence reads: CASSLRGQGGGEQYF. CDR3 bases: TGTGCCAGCAGTCTGCGGGGACAAGGGGGAGGCGAGCAGTACTTC.

This chain uses TRBV7-3 with TRBJ2-3; 7 bases align to TRBD2. In germline, CDR1 is SGHTA, CDR2 FQGTGA. V shed 5 bases and J 0 bases; nucleotides not matched to a gene: 5. This CDR3 is 15 amino acids long. For the CDR3, the DNA is TGTGCCAGCAGCCCTCCGGGACTAAGCACAGATACGCAGTATTTT. It specifies CASSPPGLSTDTQYF.

Concerning this clone: Other DNA sequences in this specimen translate into the identical CDR3. The chain employs TRBV19 and TRBJ2-4; D unresolved. Germline CDR1 is LNHDA and CDR2 is SQIVND (reference sequence). The CDR3 has 16 residues. V dropped 5 bases and J dropped 0 bases, with 14 bases sitting between them. CDR3 bases: TGTGCCAGTAGTCCTCGGGTGTCTTTAGCCAAAAACATTCAGTACTTC. It is translated as CASSPRVSLAKNIQYF.

CDR3 region: CSVDDALDEQYF. CDR3 nucleotides: TGCAGCGTTGACGACGCCTTGGACGAGCAGTACTTC. The rearrangement links TRBV29-1 to TRBJ2-7; D unclear. V was shortened by 3 bases and J by 5 bases, with 11 bases between the two germline ends. CDR1 is SQVTM, CDR2 ANQGSEA, per germline. The CDR3 has 12 residues.

This rearrangement joins TRBV25-1 to TRBJ2-7; D may be TRBD1 (5 bases). Germline CDR1 and CDR2: MGHDK and SYGVNS. The CDR3 sequence is 14 residues long. V lost 1 base and J 6 bases, leaving 13 bases between the germline ends. The CDR3 nucleotides are TGTGCCAGCAGTGAATGGGGCGCACCCGGCGAGCAGTACTTC. It specifies CASSEWGAPGEQYF.

V gene TRBV21-1 combines with J gene TRBJ1-5; the table's D call TRBD1 went unverified against the DNA. TRBV21-1 is a recognized pseudogene. This CDR3 contains 16 residues. CDR3 sequence reads: CASSEQGAASNQPQHF. The CDR3 DNA reads as TGTGCCAGCAGCGAACAGGGGGCGGCTAGCAATCAGCCCCAGCATTTT.

The chain employs TRBV7-9 and TRBJ1-4; no clear D. Trimming shortened V by 1 base and J by 8 bases, and 8 bases separated the two germline ends. The length of the CDR3 is 13 residues. CDR1 is SEHNR and CDR2 is FQNEAQ in the germline V gene (reference sequence). CDR3 sequence (DNA): TGTGCCAGCAGCTTAGAGGGCCGCGAAAAACTGTTTTTT. Protein: CASSLEGREKLFF.

The V gene is TRBV7-6, the J gene TRBJ1-4; D might be TRBD1 (6 bases). Germline V lookup: CDR1 SGHVS, CDR2 FNYEAQ. With 5 bases removed from V and 8 bases from J, the gap between germline ends came to 15 bases. This CDR3 is 14 amino acids long. The CDR3 here is CASSIQGIGEKLFF. CDR3 sequence (DNA): TGTGCCAGCAGCATCCAGGGGATAGGCGAAAAACTGTTTTTT. The complete variable domain, with remaining parts taken from reference TRBV7-6 and TRBJ1-4, reads GAGVSQSPRYKVTKRGQDVALRCDPISGHVSLYWYRQALGQGPEFLTYFNYEAQQDKSGLPNDRFSAERPEGSISTLTIQRTEQRDSAMYRCASSIQGIGEKLFFGSGTQLSVL.

The chain has TRBV7-9 and TRBJ1-4, with a possible D match to TRBD1 (6 bases). The length of the CDR3 is 13 residues. The germline V and J ends were trimmed by 5 bases and 10 bases, with 14 bases remaining between them. Germline CDR1 and CDR2: SEHNR and FQNEAQ (reference sequence). CDR3 bases: TGTGCCAGCAGCCCGCAAGGGGGGGGAAAACTGTTTTTT. Amino acids: CASSPQGGGKLFF. Full variable domain (outside the CDR3, taken from reference TRBV7-9 and TRBJ1-4): DTGVSQNPRHKITKRGQNVTFRCDPISEHNRLYWYRQTLGQGPEFLTYFQNEAQLEKSRLLSDRFSAERPKGSFSTLEIQRTEQGDSAMYLCASSPQGGGKLFFGSGTQLSVL.

The chain has TRBV2 and TRBJ2-3; possibly TRBD1 for D (5 bases). The CDR3 has 14 amino acids. CDR1 is SNHLY and CDR2 is FYNNEI in the germline V gene. V gave up 6 bases and J gave up 2 bases, with 12 bases separating them. The CDR3 loop reads CASSRHGHTDTQYF. The CDR3 DNA sequence: TGTGCCAGCAGCCGCCACGGACACACAGATACGCAGTATTTT.

The table lists this clone with a count of one. The rearrangement uses TRBV2 and TRBJ2-7; D tentatively reads TRBD1 or TRBD2 (6 bases each). CDR3 length: 14 residues. Germline loops: CDR1 SNHLY, CDR2 FYNNEI. With 7 bases removed from V and 4 bases from J, the gap between germline ends came to 17 bases. The CDR3 spells CASKGLQGGYEQYF. DNA of the CDR3: TGTGCCAGCAAAGGGCTACAGGGAGGATACGAGCAGTACTTC.

The DNA for the CDR3 is TGTGCCAGCAGTTTATGGGACAGCACCTACGAGCAGTACTTC. Protein: CASSLWDSTYEQYF. The chain uses TRBV28 and TRBJ2-7; the D gene is possibly TRBD1 (6 bases). This CDR3 region has 14 residues. Germline values: CDR1 MDHEN, CDR2 SYDVKM. The ends were cut back, 0 bases at V and 2 bases at J, with 8 bases in the middle.

The chain joins TRBV30 to TRBJ2-7; D not resolved. CDR1 is GTSNPN and CDR2 is SVGIG in the germline V gene (reference sequence). The CDR3 spans 11 residues. V was pared by 3 bases and J by 7 bases, with 10 bases between. The CDR3 DNA reads TGTGCCTGGAGCCGATTGGAGGAGCAGTACTTC. Translation: CAWSRLEEQYF.

Only one count was recorded for this clone. The chain uses TRBV5-5 and TRBJ2-1; D gene uncertain. The V end was cut by 0 bases, the J end by 6 bases, with 4 bases between. CDR1 is SGHKS and CDR2 is YYEKEE in the germline V gene (reference sequence). CDR3 length: 12 residues. The CDR3 is CASSLGSNEQFF. CDR3 sequence (DNA): TGTGCCAGCAGCTTGGGGAGCAATGAGCAGTTCTTC.

The chain has TRBV5-6 and TRBJ2-3, with D possibly being TRBD2 (7 bases). This CDR3 spans 16 amino acids. The V end was cut by 1 base, the J end by 1 base, with 13 bases between. Germline V gene lookup returns CDR1 SGHDT and CDR2 YYEEEE. DNA for the CDR3: TGTGCCAGCAGCTTGTTCGGGGGGCGGGGCACAGATACGCAGTATTTT. Protein product: CASSLFGGRGTDTQYF.